This T cell receptor (beta chain) came from a study of T cells in localized non-small cell lung cancer. Findings of the study overall: Within adjacent lung there appeared a median around 60 of the top 100 tumor clones. Uninvolved adjacent lung had more T cell clonality than any other tissue, topping tumor.

TCRdb keeps only in-frame clones here, not all; method: immunoSEQ multiplex PCR. The sample contains about 77,000 clones, 88% of which appear only once. As for this clone: Its antigen is unidentified.

Germline-derived CDR1 and CDR2 are MGHRA and YSYEKL. V was shortened by 1 base and J by 8 bases, with 12 bases between the two germline ends. The CDR3 loop spans 14 amino acids. Sequencing used peripheral blood, obtained before any cancer treatment. The receptor comes from a woman between 35 and 75 years old with stage I squamous cell lung carcinoma. The genes are TRBV4-1 and TRBJ2-4, with D unclear. CDR3 sequence (DNA): TGCGCCAGCAGCCAAGTCGGTAGCAGAGACATTCAGTACTTC. It translates to CASSQVGSRDIQYF.